A selection of T cell receptor beta chains follows, all from one sample in a study of glioma-infiltrating T cells after dendritic cell vaccination. The data were produced by immunoSEQ multiplex PCR, yet TCRdb's version contains in-frame clones alone and is incomplete. Here the sample spans almost 65,000 clones, approximately 85% being singletons. This specimen was blood, taken before dendritic cell vaccination. These receptors were obtained from a human donor with glioblastoma. CDR3s include the opening cysteine and the closing phenylalanine or tryptophan. The order of the fields is clone size, V gene, CDR3 length, J gene, CDR3 protein. Size is stated for part of the rows, as once, few or many counts, or as a class when the clone is expanded.

clone_size: .
v_call: TRBV5-1
cdr3_length: 13
j_call: TRBJ1-2
cdr3_aa: CASSLFGGTGYTF

clone_size: .
v_call: TRBV29-1
cdr3_length: 13
j_call: TRBJ2-5
cdr3_aa: CSVDSGARVTQYF

clone_size: .
v_call: TRBV6-5
cdr3_length: 14
j_call: TRBJ1-2
cdr3_aa: CASSRTSGGYGYTF

clone_size: few
v_call: TRBV28
cdr3_length: 17
j_call: TRBJ1-3
cdr3_aa: CASNSRGALSSGNTIYF

clone_size: .
v_call: TRBV30
cdr3_length: 17
j_call: TRBJ1-4
cdr3_aa: CAWSRGHLLNHNEKLFF

clone_size: .
v_call: TRBV11-2
cdr3_length: 13
j_call: TRBJ2-4
cdr3_aa: CAGRLQGANIQYF

clone_size: .
v_call: TRBV6-1
cdr3_length: 15
j_call: TRBJ2-7
cdr3_aa: CASSLPGTGAPKQYF

clone_size: .
v_call: TRBV10-2
cdr3_length: 12
j_call: TRBJ2-5
cdr3_aa: CASSATRETQYF

clone_size: .
v_call: TRBV18
cdr3_length: 14
j_call: TRBJ1-1
cdr3_aa: CASSYRDLNTEAFF

clone_size: .
v_call: TRBV6-1
cdr3_length: 14
j_call: TRBJ2-7
cdr3_aa: CASSSWTGSYEQYF

clone_size: .
v_call: TRBV5-1
cdr3_length: 13
j_call: TRBJ1-4
cdr3_aa: CASSLEGAEKLFF

clone_size: .
v_call: TRBV5-6
cdr3_length: 14
j_call: .
cdr3_aa: CASSFGRGAYEQYF

clone_size: .
v_call: TRBV2
cdr3_length: 15
j_call: TRBJ2-3
cdr3_aa: CASRRDAGRSDTQYF

clone_size: .
v_call: TRBV9
cdr3_length: 16
j_call: TRBJ2-1
cdr3_aa: CASSVGTSGDYNEQFF

clone_size: .
v_call: TRBV5-1
cdr3_length: 13
j_call: TRBJ2-3
cdr3_aa: CASSLAPGDTQYF

clone_size: .
v_call: TRBV6-1
cdr3_length: 14
j_call: TRBJ2-1
cdr3_aa: CASRTGASYNEQFF

clone_size: .
v_call: TRBV6-1
cdr3_length: 11
j_call: TRBJ1-1
cdr3_aa: CAISARDSLVF

clone_size: .
v_call: TRBV4-1
cdr3_length: 14
j_call: TRBJ2-7
cdr3_aa: CASSPRVPGDEQYF

clone_size: .
v_call: TRBV6-5
cdr3_length: 15
j_call: TRBJ2-2
cdr3_aa: CASSRQGGNTGELFF

clone_size: .
v_call: TRBV15
cdr3_length: 14
j_call: TRBJ2-7
cdr3_aa: CATSKDRVSNEQYF

clone_size: .
v_call: TRBV4-1
cdr3_length: 16
j_call: TRBJ2-3
cdr3_aa: CASSAPRGGIADTQYF

clone_size: .
v_call: TRBV5-8
cdr3_length: 17
j_call: TRBJ2-7
cdr3_aa: CASSLVSWTGAGGEQYF

clone_size: .
v_call: TRBV11-2
cdr3_length: 15
j_call: TRBJ1-2
cdr3_aa: CASSLGQGGNYGYTF

clone_size: few
v_call: TRBV19
cdr3_length: 15
j_call: TRBJ1-3
cdr3_aa: CASSDSTGAGNTIYF

clone_size: medium-sized
v_call: TRBV19
cdr3_length: 16
j_call: TRBJ1-3
cdr3_aa: CASSINWPGFGNTIYF

clone_size: .
v_call: TRBV6-6
cdr3_length: 15
j_call: TRBJ2-7
cdr3_aa: CASSARRDRGDEQYF

clone_size: .
v_call: TRBV28
cdr3_length: 16
j_call: TRBJ2-7
cdr3_aa: CASSPPGSGGNYEQYF

clone_size: .
v_call: TRBV5-1
cdr3_length: 13
j_call: TRBJ2-3
cdr3_aa: CASQEGNTDTQYF

clone_size: .
v_call: TRBV28
cdr3_length: 17
j_call: TRBJ1-2
cdr3_aa: CASSFEYSEAANYGYTF

clone_size: .
v_call: TRBV19
cdr3_length: 15
j_call: TRBJ2-5
cdr3_aa: CASSIGSGGAETQYF

clone_size: few
v_call: TRBV1
cdr3_length: 14
j_call: TRBJ1-3
cdr3_aa: CTSRLDSGGNTIYF

clone_size: .
v_call: TRBV30
cdr3_length: 14
j_call: TRBJ2-3
cdr3_aa: CACLGAVGTDTQYF

clone_size: .
v_call: TRBV18
cdr3_length: 14
j_call: TRBJ2-7
cdr3_aa: CASSPQGARYEQYF

clone_size: .
v_call: TRBV7-2
cdr3_length: 15
j_call: TRBJ1-4
cdr3_aa: CASSPAPGQYEKLFF

clone_size: .
v_call: TRBV7-2
cdr3_length: 16
j_call: TRBJ2-7
cdr3_aa: CASSLVGLAATSEQYF

clone_size: .
v_call: TRBV10-3
cdr3_length: 15
j_call: TRBJ2-2
cdr3_aa: CAISQGLESTGELFF

clone_size: .
v_call: TRBV7-2
cdr3_length: 15
j_call: TRBJ1-2
cdr3_aa: CASSQQQGGPNGYTF

clone_size: .
v_call: TRBV18
cdr3_length: 15
j_call: TRBJ1-4
cdr3_aa: CASSLSGAHNEKLFF